These T cell receptor beta chains were read from a single sample in a study of T cells expressing NK-cell markers. No DNA is given; TCRdb re-called the 5' RACE reads and lists each CDR3 protein once. The sample table includes about 260,000 distinct CDR3 sequences. The sequenced sample was blood T cells: a sorted CD56 or NKG2C T cell subset, CD4+ or CD8+ T cells, or bulk PBMC T cells (not recorded which). The source of these receptors is a woman between 18 and 75 years old in good health. Each CDR3 is given with its conserved first and last residue. Each record gives: J gene, CDR3 length, V gene, CDR3 protein.

>TRBJ2-5|17|TRBV7-2
CASSPGYLTGGWETQYF
>TRBJ1-2|13|TRBV29-1
CSVEGGSNYGYTF
>TRBJ2-1|17|TRBV5-5
CASRAGLAGVKGDEQFF
>TRBJ2-6|14|TRBV3-1
CASSPRPGANVLTF
>TRBJ2-3|13|TRBV20-1
CSAGDRTTDTQYF
>TRBJ2-2|16|TRBV6-1
CASGWNRYSNTGELFF
>TRBJ2-5|16|TRBV4-2
CASSQGLGQGGETQYF
>TRBJ2-1|14|TRBV7-9
CASSLEGRWNEQFF
>TRBJ1-6|15|TRBV6-1
CASSGEAGYNSPLHF
>TRBJ2-5|14|TRBV6-1
CASSETGNQETQYF
>TRBJ2-3|14|TRBV10-3
CAINRAGPTDTQYF
>TRBJ1-4|17|TRBV20-1
CSAPSNLPGPAGEKLFF
>TRBJ1-2|16|TRBV12-3/TRBV12-4
CASKISGDRGIYGYTF
>TRBJ2-3|16|TRBV12-3/TRBV12-4
CASSLGPAISTDTQYF
>TRBJ2-5|16|TRBV4-3
CASSQDGTGYPETQYF
>TRBJ2-7|14|TRBV12-3/TRBV12-4
CASSRTSVSYDQYF
>TRBJ2-5|15|TRBV7-2
CASSRSGGAGETQYF
>TRBJ2-7|16|TRBV5-6
CASSPLSRLPKTEQYF
>TRBJ2-1|14|TRBV29-1
CSVAAGTAYNEQFF
>TRBJ2-1|14|TRBV7-9
CASRRGTDGNEQFF
>TRBJ1-1|15|TRBV7-3
CASSLMGDWGTEAFF
>TRBJ2-7|15|TRBV27
CASSLWTGRFYEQYF
>TRBJ2-3|15|TRBV5-4
CASSLGGGISHTQYF
>TRBJ1-2|14|TRBV7-9
CASSSLGGGQGYTF
>TRBJ1-4|13|TRBV29-1
CSVEDAGAEKLFF
>TRBJ1-2|14|TRBV6-5
CASSYSAGGLGYTF
>TRBJ1-2|13|TRBV11-2
CASSLGSVYGYTF
>TRBJ2-4|14|TRBV6-2/TRBV6-3
CASRYRDRENIQYF
>TRBJ2-1|13|TRBV20-1
CSAWTSWANEQFF
>TRBJ1-4|17|TRBV9
CASSPQGGIPTNEKLFF
>TRBJ1-2|13|TRBV29-1
CSVEAGASRGYTF
>TRBJ1-1|14|TRBV5-1
CASSQGQGGLEAFF
>TRBJ2-2|16|TRBV12-3/TRBV12-4
CASNRTGTLNTGELFF
>TRBJ2-1|16|TRBV5-1
CASSLTSGVSYNEQFF
>TRBJ2-3|15|TRBV7-2
CASSLGRAEVHTQYF
>TRBJ1-6|15|TRBV4-1
CASSQDRQSNSPLHF
>TRBJ2-7|16|TRBV5-5
CASSREGGTYPYEQYF
>TRBJ1-1|14|TRBV5-1
CASSLRQTNTEAFF
>TRBJ2-7|14|TRBV28
CASPTGEVAYEQYF